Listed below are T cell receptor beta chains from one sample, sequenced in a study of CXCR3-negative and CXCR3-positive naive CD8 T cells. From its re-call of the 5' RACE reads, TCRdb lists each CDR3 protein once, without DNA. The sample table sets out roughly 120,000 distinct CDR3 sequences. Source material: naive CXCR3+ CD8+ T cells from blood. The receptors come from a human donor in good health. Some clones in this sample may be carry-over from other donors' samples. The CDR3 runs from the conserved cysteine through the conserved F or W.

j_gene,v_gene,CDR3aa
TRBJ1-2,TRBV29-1,CSVEVEGSPGAYGYTF
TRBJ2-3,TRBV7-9,CASSSGQGIDTQYF
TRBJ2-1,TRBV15,CATSRDLLAGANEQFF
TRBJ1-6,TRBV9,CASSAPGQGIASPLHF
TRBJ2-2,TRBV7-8,CASTQVGGGLTNTGELFF
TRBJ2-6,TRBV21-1,CASSKALAVPGSNTGANVLTF
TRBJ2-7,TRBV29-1,CSVESVLAGHYEQYF
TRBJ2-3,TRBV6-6,CATTFPLTDTQYF
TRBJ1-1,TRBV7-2,CASSLRTGGAGDTEAFF
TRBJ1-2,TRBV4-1,CASSPLGPEVTF
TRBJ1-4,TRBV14,CASSQDYDVGGEKLFF
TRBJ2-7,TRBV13,CASSPDGGGYEQYF
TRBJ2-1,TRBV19,CASSIPPLADHNEQFF
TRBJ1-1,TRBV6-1,CASSEDGDSFTEAFF
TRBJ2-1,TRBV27,CASSPRGYEQFF
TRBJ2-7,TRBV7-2,CASSQGTRSFVQYF
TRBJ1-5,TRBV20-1,CSASGGNQPQHF
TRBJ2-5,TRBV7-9,CAITTTGGETQYF
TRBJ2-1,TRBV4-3,CASSQDTGPYNEQFF
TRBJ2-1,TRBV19,CASTFAQGAGRDEQFF
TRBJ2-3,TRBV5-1,CASSLAVIVTDTQYF
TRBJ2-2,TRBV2,CASSHGLAGVATGELFF
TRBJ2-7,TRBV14,CASSHWTSGYEQYF
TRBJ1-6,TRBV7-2,CASSLAGVLSYNSPLHF
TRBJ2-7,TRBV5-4,CASSLGRGEQYF
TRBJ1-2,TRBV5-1,CASSLLDVDGCTF
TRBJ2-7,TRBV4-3,CASSQVGQGSYEQYF
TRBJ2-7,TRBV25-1,CASSESAASYPYEQYF
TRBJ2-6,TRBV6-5,CASSYGPSGANVLTF
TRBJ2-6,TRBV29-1,CSAWDSDSGANVLTF
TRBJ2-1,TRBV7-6,CASSLAVRASGTPGDEQFF
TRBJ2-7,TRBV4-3,CASSPVWGSSVDEQYF
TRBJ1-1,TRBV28,CASSIQPSIPRDAFF
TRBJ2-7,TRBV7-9,CASSLRAGTSGHISYEQYF
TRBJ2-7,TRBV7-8,CASSFPGWDEQYF
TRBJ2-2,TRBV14,CASSQRGFSGELFF
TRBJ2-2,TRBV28,CASTLYRGAGELFF
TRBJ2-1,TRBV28,CASSSFGDRRGNEQFF
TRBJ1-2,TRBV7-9,CASSFGVANYGYTF
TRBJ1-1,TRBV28,CASSLSARGTEAFF